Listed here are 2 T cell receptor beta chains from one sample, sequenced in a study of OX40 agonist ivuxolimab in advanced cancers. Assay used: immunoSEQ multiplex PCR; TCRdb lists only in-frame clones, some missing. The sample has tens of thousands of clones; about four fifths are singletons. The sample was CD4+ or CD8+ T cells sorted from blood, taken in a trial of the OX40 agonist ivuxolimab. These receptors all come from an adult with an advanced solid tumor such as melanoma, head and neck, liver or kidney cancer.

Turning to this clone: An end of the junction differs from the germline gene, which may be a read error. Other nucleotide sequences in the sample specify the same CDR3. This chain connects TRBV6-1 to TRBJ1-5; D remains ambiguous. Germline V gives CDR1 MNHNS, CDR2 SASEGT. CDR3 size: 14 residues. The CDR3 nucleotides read TGTGCCAGCAGTGATGCAGGAGCCAATCAGCCCCAACATTTT. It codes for CASSDAGANQPQHF.

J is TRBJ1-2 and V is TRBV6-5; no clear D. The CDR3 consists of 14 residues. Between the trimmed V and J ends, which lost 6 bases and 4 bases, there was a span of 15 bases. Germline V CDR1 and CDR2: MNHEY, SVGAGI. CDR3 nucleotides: TGTGCCAGCAGCCCCATGGCACGGGTCTATGGCTACACCTTC. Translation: CASSPMARVYGYTF.